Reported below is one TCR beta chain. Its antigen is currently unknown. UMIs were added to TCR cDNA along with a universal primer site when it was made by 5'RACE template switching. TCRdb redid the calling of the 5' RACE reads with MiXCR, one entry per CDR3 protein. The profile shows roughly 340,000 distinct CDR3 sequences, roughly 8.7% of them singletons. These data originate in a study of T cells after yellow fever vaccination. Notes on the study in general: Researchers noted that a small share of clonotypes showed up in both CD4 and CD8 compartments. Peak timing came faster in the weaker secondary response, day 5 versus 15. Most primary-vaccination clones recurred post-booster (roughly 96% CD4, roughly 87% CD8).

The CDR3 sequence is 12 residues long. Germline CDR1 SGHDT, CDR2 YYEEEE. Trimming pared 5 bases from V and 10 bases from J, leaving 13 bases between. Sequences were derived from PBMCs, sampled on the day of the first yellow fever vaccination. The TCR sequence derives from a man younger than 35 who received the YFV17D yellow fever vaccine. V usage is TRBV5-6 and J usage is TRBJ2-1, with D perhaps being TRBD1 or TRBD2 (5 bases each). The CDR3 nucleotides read TGTGCCAGCAGAGCCGGGACCGCAGAGCAGTTCTTC. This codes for CASRAGTAEQFF.